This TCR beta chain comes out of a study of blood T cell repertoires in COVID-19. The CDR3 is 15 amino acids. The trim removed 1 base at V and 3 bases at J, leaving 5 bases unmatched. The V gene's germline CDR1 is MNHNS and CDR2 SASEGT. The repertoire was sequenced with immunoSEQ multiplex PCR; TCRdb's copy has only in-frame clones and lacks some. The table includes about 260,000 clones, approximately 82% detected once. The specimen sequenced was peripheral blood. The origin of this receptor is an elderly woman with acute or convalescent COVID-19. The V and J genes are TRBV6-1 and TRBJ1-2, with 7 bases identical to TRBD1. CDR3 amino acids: CASSEGGGQYYGYTF. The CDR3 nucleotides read TGTGCCAGCAGTGAAGGAGGGGGCCAGTACTATGGCTACACCTTC.